This TCR beta chain comes out of a study of blood T cell repertoires in COVID-19. CDR3 length: 15 residues. Germline loops: CDR1 SGHRS, CDR2 YFSETQ. Unmatched junction bases numbered 8, after V lost 4 bases and J lost 6 bases. Only in-frame clones appear in the TCRdb table, and some are missing; sequencing was by immunoSEQ multiplex PCR. The sample records around 200,000 clones, about 87% being singletons. Participants' reported clinical history set cohort assignment. The V gene is TRBV5-1, the J gene TRBJ2-1; 9 bases line up with TRBD1. The clonotype was recovered from a woman in her twenties or thirties who had recovered from COVID-19. The source material was PBMCs or T cells enriched from blood (not recorded which). The CDR3 DNA reads as TGCGCCAGCAGCCCCACAGGGGGCGTATTCAATGAGCAGTTCTTC. Its protein product is CASSPTGGVFNEQFF. The full variable domain, completed using reference TRBV5-1 and TRBJ2-1, is KAGVTQTPRYLIKTRGQQVTLSCSPISGHRSVSWYQQTPGQGLQFLFEYFSETQRNKGNFPGRFSGRQFSNSRSEMNVSTLELGDSALYLCASSPTGGVFNEQFFGPGTRLTVL.